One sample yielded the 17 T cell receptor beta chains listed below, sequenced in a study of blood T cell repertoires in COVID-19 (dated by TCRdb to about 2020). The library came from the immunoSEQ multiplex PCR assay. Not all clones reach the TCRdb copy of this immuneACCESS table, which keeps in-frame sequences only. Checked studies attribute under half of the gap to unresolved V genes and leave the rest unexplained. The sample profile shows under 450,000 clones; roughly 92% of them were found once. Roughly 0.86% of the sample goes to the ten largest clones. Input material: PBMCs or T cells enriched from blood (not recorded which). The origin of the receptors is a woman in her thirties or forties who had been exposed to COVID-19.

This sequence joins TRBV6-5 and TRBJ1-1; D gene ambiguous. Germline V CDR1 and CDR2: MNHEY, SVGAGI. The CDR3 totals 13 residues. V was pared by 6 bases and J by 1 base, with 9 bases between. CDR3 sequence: CASRTIRNTEAFF. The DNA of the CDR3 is TGTGCCAGCAGGACAATTAGGAACACTGAAGCTTTCTTT.

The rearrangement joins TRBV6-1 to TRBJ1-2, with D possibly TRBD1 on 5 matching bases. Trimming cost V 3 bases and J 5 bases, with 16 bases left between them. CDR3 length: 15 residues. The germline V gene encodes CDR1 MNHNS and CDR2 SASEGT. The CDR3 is CASSEGPGVQYGYTF. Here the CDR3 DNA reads TGTGCCAGCAGTGAGGGACCGGGGGTTCAATATGGCTACACCTTC.

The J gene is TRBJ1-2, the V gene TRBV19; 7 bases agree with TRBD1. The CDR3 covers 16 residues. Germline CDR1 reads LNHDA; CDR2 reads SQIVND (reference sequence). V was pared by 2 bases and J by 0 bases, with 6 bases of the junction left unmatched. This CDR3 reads CASSIPPGTANYGYTF. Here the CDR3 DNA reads TGTGCCAGTAGTATACCCCCTGGGACAGCTAACTATGGCTACACCTTC.

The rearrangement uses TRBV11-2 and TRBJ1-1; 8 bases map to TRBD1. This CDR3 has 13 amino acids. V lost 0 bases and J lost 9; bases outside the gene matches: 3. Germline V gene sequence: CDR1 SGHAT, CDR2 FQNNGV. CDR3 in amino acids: CASSLDSGGQAFF. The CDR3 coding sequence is TGTGCCAGCAGCTTAGATTCAGGGGGCCAAGCTTTCTTT.

The CDR3 DNA reads TGTGCCAGCAGCTCCCATCCCGGGCCGGGGTCGGAGCAGTACTTC. It codes for CASSSHPGPGSEQYF. The chain employs TRBV7-3 and TRBJ2-7; tentative D call: TRBD2 (5 bases). V was pared by 4 bases and J by 7 bases, with 20 bases between. This CDR3 is 15 amino acids long. The germline V gene has CDR1 SGHTA and CDR2 FQGTGA.

Written as DNA, the CDR3 is TGTGCCAGCAGCTTACTCGGAGGGGTAGACACTGAAGCTTTCTTT. The encoded protein is CASSLLGGVDTEAFF. The chain carries TRBV7-9 and TRBJ1-1, with D possibly matching TRBD1 (5 bases). The germline V gene encodes CDR1 SEHNR and CDR2 FQNEAQ (reference sequence). The V end lost 2 bases, the J end lost 3 bases, and 13 bases lay between the germline ends. The CDR3 is made up of 15 amino acids.

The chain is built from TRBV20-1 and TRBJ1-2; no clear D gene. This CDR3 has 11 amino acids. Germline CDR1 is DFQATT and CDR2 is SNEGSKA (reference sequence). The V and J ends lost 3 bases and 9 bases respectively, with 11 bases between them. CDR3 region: CSARERVSYTF. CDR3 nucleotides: TGCAGTGCTAGGGAGCGCGTAAGCTACACCTTC.

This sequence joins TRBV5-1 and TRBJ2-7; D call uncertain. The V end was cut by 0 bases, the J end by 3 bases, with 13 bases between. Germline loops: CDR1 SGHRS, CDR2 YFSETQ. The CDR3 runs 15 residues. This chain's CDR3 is CASSLDSSAFYEQYF. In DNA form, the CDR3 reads TGCGCCAGCAGCTTGGACAGTTCCGCTTTCTACGAGCAGTACTTC.

This chain's CDR3 is CASSYPRGVAFF. DNA of the CDR3: TGTGCCAGCAGTTACCCTCGGGGGGTAGCTTTCTTT. The chain recombines TRBV6-5 with TRBJ1-1; D may be TRBD1 (5 bases). This CDR3 region has 12 residues. The V gene lost 2 bases and the J gene lost 10 bases, with 11 bases spanning the gap. From germline, CDR1 is MNHEY and CDR2 SVGAGI.

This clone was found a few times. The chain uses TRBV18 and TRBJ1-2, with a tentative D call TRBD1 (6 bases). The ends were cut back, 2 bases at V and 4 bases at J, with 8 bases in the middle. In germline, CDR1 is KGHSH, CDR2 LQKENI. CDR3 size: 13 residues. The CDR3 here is CASSPNRVYGYTF. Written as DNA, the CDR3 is TGTGCCAGCTCACCAAACAGGGTCTATGGCTACACCTTC.

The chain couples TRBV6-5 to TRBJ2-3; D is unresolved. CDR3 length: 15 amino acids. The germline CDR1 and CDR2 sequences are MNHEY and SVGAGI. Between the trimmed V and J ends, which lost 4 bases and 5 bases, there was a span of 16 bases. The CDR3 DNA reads TGTGCCAGCAGTTCGTTGGCATTCACGGGAGATACGCAGTATTTT. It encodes CASSSLAFTGDTQYF.

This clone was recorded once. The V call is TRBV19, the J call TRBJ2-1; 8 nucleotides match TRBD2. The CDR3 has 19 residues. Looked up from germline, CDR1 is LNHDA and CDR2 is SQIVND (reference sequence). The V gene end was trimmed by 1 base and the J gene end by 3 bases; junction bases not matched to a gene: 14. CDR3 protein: CASSIARPRSGSYYNEQFF. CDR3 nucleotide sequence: TGTGCCAGTAGTATAGCCCGCCCCCGGAGCGGGAGTTACTACAATGAGCAGTTCTTC. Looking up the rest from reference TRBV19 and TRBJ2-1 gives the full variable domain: DGGITQSPKYLFRKEGQNVTLSCEQNLNHDAMYWYRQDPGQGLRLIYYSQIVNDFQKGDIAEGYSVSREKKESFPLTVTSAQKNPTAFYLCASSIARPRSGSYYNEQFFGPGTRLTVL.

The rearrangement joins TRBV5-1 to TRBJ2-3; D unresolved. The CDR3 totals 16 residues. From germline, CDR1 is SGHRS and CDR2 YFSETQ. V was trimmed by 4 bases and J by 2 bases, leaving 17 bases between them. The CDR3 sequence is CASSRGSGGLTDTQYF. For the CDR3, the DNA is TGCGCCAGCAGCCGTGGCAGTGGCGGCCTCACAGATACGCAGTATTTT.

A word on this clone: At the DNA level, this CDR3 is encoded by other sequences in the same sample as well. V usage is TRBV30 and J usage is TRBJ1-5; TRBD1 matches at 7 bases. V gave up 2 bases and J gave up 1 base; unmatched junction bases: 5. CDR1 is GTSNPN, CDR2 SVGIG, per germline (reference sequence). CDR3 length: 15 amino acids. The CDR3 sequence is CAWSRQGLSNQPQHF. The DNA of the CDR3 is TGTGCCTGGAGTCGACAGGGTTTGAGCAATCAGCCCCAGCATTTT.

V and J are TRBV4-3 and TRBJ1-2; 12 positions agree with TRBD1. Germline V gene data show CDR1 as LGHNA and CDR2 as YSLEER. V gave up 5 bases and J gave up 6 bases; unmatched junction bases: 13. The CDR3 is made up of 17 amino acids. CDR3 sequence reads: CASSSPLPGTGGDGYTF. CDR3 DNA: TGCGCCAGCAGCTCACCCTTACCCGGGACAGGGGGCGATGGCTACACCTTC.

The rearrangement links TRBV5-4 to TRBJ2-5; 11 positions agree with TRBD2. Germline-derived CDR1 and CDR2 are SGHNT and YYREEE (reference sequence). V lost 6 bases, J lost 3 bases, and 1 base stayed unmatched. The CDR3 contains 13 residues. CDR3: CASKLAGEETQYF. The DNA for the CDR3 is TGTGCCAGCAAACTAGCGGGAGAAGAGACCCAGTACTTC.

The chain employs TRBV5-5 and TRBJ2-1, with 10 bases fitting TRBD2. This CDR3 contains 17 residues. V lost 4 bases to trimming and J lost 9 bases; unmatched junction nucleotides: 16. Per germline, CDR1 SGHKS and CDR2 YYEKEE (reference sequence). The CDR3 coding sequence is TGTGCCAGCAGCCCCACCATTAGGGAGCGGGGGGGCATTGAGCAGTTCTTC. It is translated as CASSPTIRERGGIEQFF. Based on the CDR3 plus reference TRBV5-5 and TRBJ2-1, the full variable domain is DAGVTQSPTHLIKTRGQQVTLRCSPISGHKSVSWYQQVLGQGPQFIFQYYEKEERGRGNFPDRFSARQFPNYSSELNVNALLLGDSALYLCASSPTIRERGGIEQFFGPGTRLTVL.